What follows are 18 T cell receptor beta chains derived from one specimen sequenced in a study of T-cell reconstitution after alpha-beta-depleted transplantation in children listed by TCRdb under 2016. Library prep was done by PCR. Instrument on record: Illumina HiSeq 2500. TCR library preparation used molecular barcoding, with unique molecular identifiers applied to normalize quantification of the TCRbeta repertoire. In-frame beta chains were kept once TCRdb had trimmed the public reads at Q25 with fastp and called clones with MiXCR. Each entry is one CDR3 protein sequence, shown with its most common DNA and genes. The sample table holds about half a million distinct CDR3 sequences, of which around an eighth were seen once. Jointly, the top ten make up over 5.5% of the sample. Sequenced here: PBMCs from the stem cell graft donor, sampled from the stem cell graft. Receptors were obtained from a human donor who donated a stem cell graft to a child with combined immunodeficiency.

This clonotype was counted at least ten times. The J gene is TRBJ2-7, the V gene TRBV28; a weak D match, TRBD1 (7 bases). Trimming took off 3 bases at V and 9 bases at J, with 15 bases between the two ends. The CDR3 loop spans 13 amino acids. The germline gives CDR1 MDHEN, CDR2 SYDVKM. The CDR3 DNA reads TGTGCCAGCAGTTTTACCCGACAGGGAGGGCAGTACTTC. Translated: CASSFTRQGGQYF.

This clonotype has a handful of counts. The V call is TRBV20-1, the J call TRBJ2-7, with TRBD2 as a possible D gene (5 bases). Per the germline V gene, CDR1 is DFQATT and CDR2 is SNEGSKA (reference sequence). The CDR3 is 13 amino acids. Trimming stripped 4 bases from V and 0 bases from J, with 10 bases between. This CDR3 reads CSAMNRDSYEQYF. The CDR3 DNA follows: TGCAGTGCTATGAATCGGGACTCCTACGAGCAGTACTTC.

This clonotype was observed at least ten times. CDR3 protein: CASSVAGADTQYF. CDR3 sequence (DNA): TGTGCCAGCAGCGTAGCAGGGGCAGATACGCAGTATTTT. The chain couples TRBV9 to TRBJ2-3; a weak D match, TRBD1 (6 bases). The CDR3 is made up of 13 amino acids. The germline V gene has CDR1 SGDLS and CDR2 YYNGEE. Trimming removed 0 bases from V and 4 bases from J, with 6 bases in between.

This clonotype was recorded at least ten times. The chain links TRBV6-1 to TRBJ1-4; tentative D call: TRBD1 (6 bases). In germline, CDR1 is MNHNS, CDR2 SASEGT. The V end was cut by 6 bases, the J end by 6 bases, with 20 bases between. There are 16 residues in the CDR3. The CDR3 DNA is TGTGCCAGCAGCGACTACCGGACAGAACTAGATGAAAAACTGTTTTTT. Its translation: CASSDYRTELDEKLFF.

This clonotype has more than one count but fewer than ten. The J gene is TRBJ1-1, the V gene TRBV20-1; possible D gene TRBD1, 5 bases. Trimming left V 7 bases short and J 8 bases short, with 23 bases between. Per germline, CDR1 DFQATT and CDR2 SNEGSKA (reference sequence). This CDR3 spans 14 amino acids. The CDR3 nucleotides read TGCAGTGTTTTGACTCTGGGGGGAACACTAGAAGCTTTCTTT. Its translation: CSVLTLGGTLEAFF.

The chain is built from TRBV29-1 and TRBJ1-2; D is undetermined. V was trimmed by 3 bases and J by 0 bases, leaving 14 bases between them. This CDR3 comprises 15 residues. The germline V gene has CDR1 SQVTM and CDR2 ANQGSEA. The CDR3 coding sequence is TGCAGCGTTGAGGGTTTAGGTTTTACTAACTATGGCTACACCTTC. It yields the protein CSVEGLGFTNYGYTF.

This clonotype was seen only a few times. The V call is TRBV6-1, the J call TRBJ2-2, with 9 positions matching TRBD2. This CDR3 comprises 15 residues. Per the germline V gene, CDR1 is MNHNS and CDR2 is SASEGT. V lost 6 bases and J lost 6; bases outside the gene matches: 8. The CDR3 coding sequence is TGTGCCAGCAGCAGTAGCGGGGGTTTCGCCGGGGAGCTGTTTTTT. Translation gives CASSSSGGFAGELFF.

At least ten counts were recorded for this clonotype. The V call is TRBV5-1, the J call TRBJ2-3; no reliable D call. CDR3 length equals 14 residues. Looked up from germline, CDR1 is SGHRS and CDR2 is YFSETQ. Trimming took 5 bases from V and 1 from J, leaving 11 bases between them. The CDR3 is CASRPIRGTDTQYF. The CDR3 nucleotides read TGCGCCAGCAGACCTATACGGGGCACAGATACGCAGTATTTT.

The chain joins TRBV7-3 to TRBJ2-1, with D hard to call. The length of the CDR3 is 15 residues. The germline V and J ends were trimmed by 5 bases and 2 bases, with 13 bases remaining between them. CDR1 is SGHTA, CDR2 FQGTGA, per germline. The CDR3 loop reads CASSLGLDPYNEQFF. DNA of the CDR3: TGTGCCAGCAGCCTAGGGTTGGACCCCTACAATGAGCAGTTCTTC.

The chain links TRBV4-3 to TRBJ2-7; the match to TRBD1 covers 7 bases. The germline gives CDR1 LGHNA, CDR2 YSLEER. The CDR3 loop spans 14 amino acids. J was trimmed by 4 bases and V by 0 bases; bases with no gene match: 3. This CDR3 reads CASSQDDRDYEQYF. Here the CDR3 DNA reads TGCGCCAGCAGCCAAGACGACAGGGATTACGAGCAGTACTTC.

This clonotype has a count of ten or more. V is TRBV19 and J is TRBJ2-2; D not resolved. The CDR3 is 13 amino acids. Germline V gives CDR1 LNHDA, CDR2 SQIVND (reference sequence). Trimming left V 5 bases short and J 6 bases short, with 10 bases between. CDR3 in DNA: TGTGCCAGTAGTCCGACAACAGCCGGGGAGCTGTTTTTT. Translated: CASSPTTAGELFF. Drawing the rest from reference TRBV19 and TRBJ2-2, the complete variable domain is DGGITQSPKYLFRKEGQNVTLSCEQNLNHDAMYWYRQDPGQGLRLIYYSQIVNDFQKGDIAEGYSVSREKKESFPLTVTSAQKNPTAFYLCASSPTTAGELFFGEGSRLTVL.

The rearrangement uses TRBV3-1 and TRBJ2-7; TRBD2 aligns across 14 bases. With V trimmed by 6 bases and J by 6 bases, 19 bases remained unmatched. Per the germline V gene, CDR1 is LGHDT and CDR2 is YNNKEL (reference sequence). The length of the CDR3 is 19 residues. CDR3 nucleotides: TGTGCCAGCAGTCCTAATCCGGGACTAGCGGGAGTCAGTTCTCTCGAGCAGTACTTC. Its translation: CASSPNPGLAGVSSLEQYF.

The sample holds a few counts of this clonotype. This chain uses TRBV5-1 with TRBJ2-3, with a weak D call TRBD1 (5 bases). The germline V gene has CDR1 SGHRS and CDR2 YFSETQ. The CDR3 is made up of 15 amino acids. With 0 bases removed from V and 0 bases from J, the gap between germline ends came to 8 bases. CDR3 sequence reads: CASSLDRTSTDTQYF. The CDR3 DNA reads as TGCGCCAGCAGCTTGGACAGGACAAGCACAGATACGCAGTATTTT.

This clonotype was detected a few times. The rearrangement joins TRBV12-3 or TRBV12-4 to TRBJ2-1; the D gene is possibly TRBD1 (6 bases). With 6 bases removed from V and 11 bases from J, the gap between germline ends came to 17 bases. This CDR3 is 13 amino acids long. The CDR3 spells CASSPTTGFKQFF. The CDR3 region has the DNA TGTGCCAGCAGCCCAACCACAGGGTTTAAGCAGTTCTTC.

The rearrangement links TRBV24-1 to TRBJ2-1, with 14 bases aligning to TRBD2. The CDR3 sequence is 19 residues long. Germline V gives CDR1 KGHDR, CDR2 SFDVKD. V gave up 3 bases and J gave up 2 bases; unmatched junction bases: 8. This chain's CDR3 is CATSDGLAGGTGPYNEQFF. In DNA, the CDR3 is TGTGCCACCAGTGATGGACTAGCGGGAGGAACGGGTCCCTACAATGAGCAGTTCTTC.

This chain connects TRBV7-2 to TRBJ2-7; D possibly corresponds to TRBD1 (5 bases). The ends were cut back, 0 bases at V and 6 bases at J, with 9 bases in the middle. The CDR3 extends over 13 amino acids. The germline V gene encodes CDR1 SGHTA and CDR2 FQGNSA. CDR3 sequence: CASSLAQGSEQYF. In nucleotides, the CDR3 is TGTGCCAGCAGCTTAGCGCAGGGATCCGAGCAGTACTTC.

There are a few counts of this clonotype. The chain employs TRBV7-3 and TRBJ2-3; D call uncertain. The germline V gene has CDR1 SGHTA and CDR2 FQGTGA. The CDR3 contains 15 residues. V was trimmed by 2 bases and J by 0 bases, leaving 9 bases between them. The CDR3 here is CASSLGSGSTDTQYF. CDR3 DNA sequence: TGTGCCAGCAGCTTAGGGTCAGGTAGCACAGATACGCAGTATTTT.

The V and J genes are TRBV4-3 and TRBJ2-5; 8 bases map to TRBD2. Germline V gives CDR1 LGHNA, CDR2 YSLEER. V trimming: 8 bases; J trimming: 0 bases; junction bases outside the gene matches: 11. The CDR3 length is 16 residues. The CDR3 is CASRPGLAGHQETQYF. CDR3 DNA: TGCGCCAGCCGCCCCGGGCTAGCGGGCCACCAAGAGACCCAGTACTTC.